Below, 28 T cell receptor beta chains from the same sample are listed, as sequenced in a study of PD-L1 blockade in urothelial cancer. Noted time point: pretreatment peripheral blood. Clones were sequenced by immunoSEQ multiplex PCR, and TCRdb holds only the in-frame ones, with some missing. The sample includes about 95,000 clones, around 89% of them seen just once. Sequenced material: PBMCs, taken around atezolizumab (anti-PD-L1) treatment. These receptors were collected from a man between 60 and 75 years old with urothelial cancer.

The CDR3 loop reads CASSERDSPATDTQYF. The CDR3, as DNA: TGTGCCAGCAGTGAAAGGGACAGTCCGGCCACAGATACGCAGTATTTT. The chain employs TRBV2 and TRBJ2-3, with 7 bases aligning to TRBD1. The CDR3 runs 16 residues. The germline CDR1 and CDR2 sequences are SNHLY and FYNNEI. V lost 2 bases, J lost 2 bases, and 7 bases stayed unmatched.

The genes are TRBV5-1 and TRBJ2-2; 11 bases are a match to TRBD1. J gave up 6 bases and V 5 bases, and 9 bases lay outside the gene matches. The CDR3 has 16 amino acids. Per the germline V gene, CDR1 is SGHRS and CDR2 is YFSETQ. The CDR3 DNA follows: TGCGCCAGCAGATCGACCGGGACAGGGGGTTCCGGGGAGCTGTTTTTT. Its protein is CASRSTGTGGSGELFF.

As to this clone: The junction does not match germline at one end; this may be a read error. The V and J genes are TRBV2 and TRBJ2-1, with 12 bases aligning to TRBD2. This CDR3 region has 17 residues. Germline CDR1 and CDR2: SNHLY and FYNNEI. CDR3 protein: CASSQATSGGTRNEQFF. CDR3 bases: TGTGCCAGCAGTCAAGCTACTAGCGGGGGGACTCGCAATGAGCAGTTCTTC.

The genes are TRBV5-1 and TRBJ2-1; 9 nucleotides line up with TRBD2. There are 17 residues in the CDR3. The V segment lost 0 bases and the J segment 0 bases; nucleotides outside the gene matches: 4. Germline V gives CDR1 SGHRS, CDR2 YFSETQ. This CDR3 reads CASSLATSGSSYNEQFF. The CDR3 DNA is TGCGCCAGCAGCTTGGCCACTAGCGGGTCCTCCTACAATGAGCAGTTCTTC.

The chain joins TRBV27 to TRBJ1-5; 9 bases map to TRBD1. The trim removed 5 bases at V and 7 bases at J, leaving 6 bases unmatched. Germline V gene sequence: CDR1 MNHEY, CDR2 SMNVEV (reference sequence). The length of the CDR3 is 14 residues. The CDR3 reads CASSPRQGGQPQHF. The CDR3 DNA reads as TGTGCCAGCAGTCCGAGACAGGGGGGACAGCCCCAGCATTTT.

V and J are TRBV4-3 and TRBJ2-2; 10 bases fit TRBD2. The CDR3 totals 14 residues. V dropped 8 bases and J dropped 6; count of bases not matched to a gene: 6. Germline assignment: CDR1 LGHNA and CDR2 YSLEER. The CDR3, as DNA: TGCGCCAGCTCGAGGACTAGCGGTTCCGGGGAGCTGTTTTTT. This sequence encodes CASSRTSGSGELFF.

J is TRBJ1-1 and V is TRBV28; TRBD1 aligns across 7 bases. Germline V CDR1 and CDR2: MDHEN, SYDVKM. CDR3 length: 15 amino acids. With 0 bases clipped from V and 1 base from J, the junction kept 2 bases outside the gene matches. DNA for the CDR3: TGTGCCAGCAGTTTATGGGACAGGCCGAACACTGAAGCTTTCTTT. Translated, it gives CASSLWDRPNTEAFF.

This chain uses TRBV7-9 with TRBJ2-1; D remains unclear. This CDR3 is built from 16 residues. The V end lost 7 bases, the J end lost 7 bases, and 23 bases lay between the germline ends. The germline CDR1 and CDR2 sequences are SEHNR and FQNEAQ (reference sequence). CDR3 nucleotide sequence: TGTGCCAGCAACCCCCCTCTTGAGGTGTGGCCGAATGAGCAGTTCTTC. This encodes CASNPPLEVWPNEQFF.

The chain carries TRBV30 and TRBJ2-3; TRBD2 matches 9 bases. Germline V gives CDR1 GTSNPN, CDR2 SVGIG (reference sequence). The CDR3 covers 16 residues. Trimming took 2 bases from V and 10 from J; bases not matched to a gene: 16. CDR3 sequence: CAWSPFAGGPPSSQYF. CDR3 nucleotide sequence: TGTGCCTGGAGTCCATTTGCGGGGGGGCCTCCGAGCTCGCAGTATTTT.

The CDR3 DNA reads TGCGCCAGCTCGCTAACCGGGACAGGGACCGGGCAGTACTTC. It translates to CASSLTGTGTGQYF. The chain links TRBV4-1 to TRBJ2-7; 9 nucleotides line up with TRBD1. V was clipped by 8 bases and J by 9 bases; unmatched bases: 14. This CDR3 is 14 amino acids long. CDR1 is MGHRA and CDR2 is YSYEKL in the germline V gene.

CDR3 nucleotide sequence: TGCGCCAGCAGCGCCCCTGTAGCTGACTCCTACGAGCAGTACTTC. Translated: CASSAPVADSYEQYF. The chain joins TRBV5-1 to TRBJ2-7; unclear D gene. Germline-derived CDR1 and CDR2 are SGHRS and YFSETQ. V was shortened by 4 bases and J by 0 bases, with 14 bases between the two germline ends. This CDR3 has 15 residues.

V is TRBV19 and J is TRBJ1-5, with a possible D match to TRBD1 (5 bases). The CDR3 runs to 16 residues. Germline lookup yields CDR1 LNHDA and CDR2 SQIVND (reference sequence). The germline V and J ends were trimmed by 3 bases and 6 bases, with 18 bases remaining between them. In nucleotides, the CDR3 is TGTGCCAGTAGTATTGAGCCAGGGAGGTACGGTCAGCCCCAGCATTTT. This sequence encodes CASSIEPGRYGQPQHF.

The chain employs TRBV9 and TRBJ2-7; 9 bases are a match to TRBD1. CDR3 length: 15 amino acids. Germline values: CDR1 SGDLS, CDR2 YYNGEE. Trimming cost V 0 bases and J 1 base; bases outside gene matches: 2. The CDR3: CASSVAGTGSYEQYF. CDR3 nucleotides: TGTGCCAGCAGCGTAGCCGGGACAGGGTCCTACGAGCAGTACTTC. Full variable domain (remainder filled in from reference TRBV9 and TRBJ2-7): DSGVTQTPKHLITATGQRVTLRCSPRSGDLSVYWYQQSLDQGLQFLIQYYNGEERAKGNILERFSAQQFPDLHSELNLSSLELGDSALYFCASSVAGTGSYEQYFGPGTRLTVT.

V gene TRBV28 combines with J gene TRBJ2-5, with 9 bases lining up with TRBD1. Germline V gives CDR1 MDHEN, CDR2 SYDVKM. With V trimmed by 3 bases and J by 5 bases, 4 bases remained unmatched. The CDR3 totals 14 residues. CDR3 sequence reads: CASSFNRGPETQYF. The CDR3 region has the DNA TGTGCCAGCAGTTTCAACAGGGGGCCGGAGACCCAGTACTTC.

The chain combines TRBV27 with TRBJ2-7, with a possible D match to TRBD2 (6 bases). The CDR3 is 15 amino acids. The germline gives CDR1 MNHEY, CDR2 SMNVEV (reference sequence). V was shortened by 0 bases and J by 6 bases, with 15 bases between the two germline ends. The chain's CDR3 is CASSLSGGLSVEQYF. The CDR3 DNA sequence: TGTGCCAGCAGTTTATCCGGGGGACTCTCTGTCGAGCAGTACTTC.

The chain's CDR3 is CASSFDRVEQYF. CDR3 bases: TGCGCCAGCAGCTTTGACAGGGTCGAGCAGTACTTC. The chain is built from TRBV5-1 and TRBJ2-7, with 7 nucleotides matching TRBD1. The germline CDR1 and CDR2 sequences are SGHRS and YFSETQ. This CDR3 region has 12 residues. The V and J ends lost 2 bases and 6 bases, in that order; junction bases with no gene match: 2.

V usage is TRBV6-6 and J usage is TRBJ2-1; D is possibly TRBD2 (5 bases). Germline assignment: CDR1 MNHNY and CDR2 SVGAGI (reference sequence). Trimming took off 7 bases at V and 5 bases at J, with 12 bases between the two ends. The CDR3 length is 13 residues. CDR3 nucleotide sequence: TGTGCCAGCAATTTACTAGTGAACAATGAGCAGTTCTTC. As protein: CASNLLVNNEQFF.

V is TRBV28 and J is TRBJ2-2, with no clear D. The V end lost 7 bases, the J end lost 5 bases, and 8 bases lay between the germline ends. Per germline, CDR1 MDHEN and CDR2 SYDVKM. The CDR3 runs 12 residues. Written as DNA, the CDR3 is TGTGCCAGCATGAGGTCGACCGGGGAGCTGTTTTTT. Protein: CASMRSTGELFF. The variable domain in full, completed from reference TRBV28 and TRBJ2-2, reads DVKVTQSSRYLVKRTGEKVFLECVQDMDHENMFWYRQDPGLGLRLIYFSYDVKMKEKGDIPEGYSVSREKKERFSLILESASTNQTSMYLCASMRSTGELFFGEGSRLTVL.

The chain couples TRBV7-8 to TRBJ2-3; D remains ambiguous. Germline CDR1 SGHVS, CDR2 FQNEAQ. V shed 3 bases and J shed 8 bases, with 12 bases lying between them. The length of the CDR3 is 13 residues. Written as DNA, the CDR3 is TGTGCCAGCAGCTTTAACGAGGATACTACGCAGTATTTT. This encodes CASSFNEDTTQYF.

This clone is a singleton in its sample. This chain connects TRBV6-6 to TRBJ2-7, with 7 bases lining up with TRBD1. The CDR3 is made up of 15 amino acids. Looked up from germline, CDR1 is MNHNY and CDR2 is SVGAGI (reference sequence). After removal of 7 bases from V and 3 bases from J, the junction contained 12 bases not matched to a gene. Written as DNA, the CDR3 is TGTGCCAGCACCTTATTCCGGGACAGAGGCTACGAGCAGTACTTC. Encoded protein: CASTLFRDRGYEQYF.

The chain employs TRBV7-6 and TRBJ2-2, with 8 bases identical to TRBD1. The CDR3 consists of 17 residues. Per germline, CDR1 SGHVS and CDR2 FNYEAQ. Trimming removed 0 bases from V and 2 bases from J; junction bases left unmatched: 5. CDR3 nucleotide sequence: TGTGCCAGCAGCTTAGCGATCAGGGGGCGCAACACCGGGGAGCTGTTTTTT. It is translated as CASSLAIRGRNTGELFF. The whole variable domain, remainder taken from reference TRBV7-6 and TRBJ2-2, is GAGVSQSPRYKVTKRGQDVALRCDPISGHVSLYWYRQALGQGPEFLTYFNYEAQQDKSGLPNDRFSAERPEGSISTLTIQRTEQRDSAMYRCASSLAIRGRNTGELFFGEGSRLTVL.

This chain uses TRBV6-5 with TRBJ2-7; D is unclear. The CDR3 length is 12 residues. The germline V and J ends were trimmed by 0 bases and 4 bases, with 4 bases remaining between them. The V gene's germline CDR1 is MNHEY and CDR2 SVGAGI. Written as DNA, the CDR3 is TGTGCCAGCAGTTACTCTCGGTACGAGCAGTACTTC. This translates into CASSYSRYEQYF.

The chain combines TRBV4-3 with TRBJ2-2; possibly TRBD2 for D (5 bases). CDR1 LGHNA and CDR2 YSLEER come from the germline V gene. V dropped 0 bases and J dropped 2 bases, with 13 bases sitting between them. The CDR3 has 17 residues. The CDR3 spells CASSQEPGGYNTGELFF. Written as DNA, the CDR3 is TGCGCCAGCAGCCAAGAACCGGGCGGGTATAACACCGGGGAGCTGTTTTTT.

The chain has TRBV21-1 and TRBJ2-5; TRBD2 reflects the table's D call only, with no check against the DNA. TRBV21-1 is a pseudogene. CDR3 length: 15 amino acids. The CDR3 reads CASSKPLTSAETQYF. The CDR3 DNA sequence: TGTGCCAGCAGCAAGCCTTTGACTAGCGCAGAGACCCAGTACTTC.

V and J are TRBV30 and TRBJ1-2, with 10 positions matching TRBD1. The CDR3 has 16 amino acids. With 3 bases clipped from V and 6 bases from J, the junction kept 13 bases outside the gene matches. CDR1 and CDR2 from the germline V gene are GTSNPN and SVGIG (reference sequence). The CDR3 DNA sequence: TGTGCCTGGAGAGCCGCGGGACAGGGGAGGGGGAATGGCTACACCTTC. Protein sequence: CAWRAAGQGRGNGYTF.

V gene TRBV29-1 combines with J gene TRBJ1-6, with TRBD1 identical over 7 bases. This CDR3 region has 14 residues. In germline, CDR1 is SQVTM, CDR2 ANQGSEA. V lost 4 bases, J lost 3 bases, and 3 bases stayed unmatched. The CDR3 region has the DNA TGCAGCGTTGGGGACAGCCGCTATAATTCACCCCTCCACTTT. Residues: CSVGDSRYNSPLHF.

The CDR3 sequence is CATSRDITGTDTQYF. CDR3 sequence (DNA): TGTGCCACCAGCAGGGATATTACAGGGACAGATACGCAGTATTTT. J is TRBJ2-3 and V is TRBV15, with D perhaps matching TRBD1 (6 bases). The V gene lost 3 bases and the J gene lost 3 bases, with 13 bases spanning the gap. Germline CDR1 and CDR2: LNHNV and YYDKDF (reference sequence). The CDR3 is made up of 15 amino acids.

The chain joins TRBV7-9 to TRBJ2-3, with D perhaps matching TRBD2 (5 bases). Trimming pared 0 bases from V and 1 base from J, leaving 11 bases between. Per germline, CDR1 SEHNR and CDR2 FQNEAQ (reference sequence). CDR3 length equals 16 residues. CDR3 coding DNA: TGTGCCAGCAGCTTAGCGGTTTGGCGGGGCACAGATACGCAGTATTTT. Its protein is CASSLAVWRGTDTQYF. Based on the CDR3 plus reference TRBV7-9 and TRBJ2-3, the full variable domain is DTGVSQNPRHKITKRGQNVTFRCDPISEHNRLYWYRQTLGQGPEFLTYFQNEAQLEKSRLLSDRFSAERPKGSFSTLEIQRTEQGDSAMYLCASSLAVWRGTDTQYFGPGTRLTVL.